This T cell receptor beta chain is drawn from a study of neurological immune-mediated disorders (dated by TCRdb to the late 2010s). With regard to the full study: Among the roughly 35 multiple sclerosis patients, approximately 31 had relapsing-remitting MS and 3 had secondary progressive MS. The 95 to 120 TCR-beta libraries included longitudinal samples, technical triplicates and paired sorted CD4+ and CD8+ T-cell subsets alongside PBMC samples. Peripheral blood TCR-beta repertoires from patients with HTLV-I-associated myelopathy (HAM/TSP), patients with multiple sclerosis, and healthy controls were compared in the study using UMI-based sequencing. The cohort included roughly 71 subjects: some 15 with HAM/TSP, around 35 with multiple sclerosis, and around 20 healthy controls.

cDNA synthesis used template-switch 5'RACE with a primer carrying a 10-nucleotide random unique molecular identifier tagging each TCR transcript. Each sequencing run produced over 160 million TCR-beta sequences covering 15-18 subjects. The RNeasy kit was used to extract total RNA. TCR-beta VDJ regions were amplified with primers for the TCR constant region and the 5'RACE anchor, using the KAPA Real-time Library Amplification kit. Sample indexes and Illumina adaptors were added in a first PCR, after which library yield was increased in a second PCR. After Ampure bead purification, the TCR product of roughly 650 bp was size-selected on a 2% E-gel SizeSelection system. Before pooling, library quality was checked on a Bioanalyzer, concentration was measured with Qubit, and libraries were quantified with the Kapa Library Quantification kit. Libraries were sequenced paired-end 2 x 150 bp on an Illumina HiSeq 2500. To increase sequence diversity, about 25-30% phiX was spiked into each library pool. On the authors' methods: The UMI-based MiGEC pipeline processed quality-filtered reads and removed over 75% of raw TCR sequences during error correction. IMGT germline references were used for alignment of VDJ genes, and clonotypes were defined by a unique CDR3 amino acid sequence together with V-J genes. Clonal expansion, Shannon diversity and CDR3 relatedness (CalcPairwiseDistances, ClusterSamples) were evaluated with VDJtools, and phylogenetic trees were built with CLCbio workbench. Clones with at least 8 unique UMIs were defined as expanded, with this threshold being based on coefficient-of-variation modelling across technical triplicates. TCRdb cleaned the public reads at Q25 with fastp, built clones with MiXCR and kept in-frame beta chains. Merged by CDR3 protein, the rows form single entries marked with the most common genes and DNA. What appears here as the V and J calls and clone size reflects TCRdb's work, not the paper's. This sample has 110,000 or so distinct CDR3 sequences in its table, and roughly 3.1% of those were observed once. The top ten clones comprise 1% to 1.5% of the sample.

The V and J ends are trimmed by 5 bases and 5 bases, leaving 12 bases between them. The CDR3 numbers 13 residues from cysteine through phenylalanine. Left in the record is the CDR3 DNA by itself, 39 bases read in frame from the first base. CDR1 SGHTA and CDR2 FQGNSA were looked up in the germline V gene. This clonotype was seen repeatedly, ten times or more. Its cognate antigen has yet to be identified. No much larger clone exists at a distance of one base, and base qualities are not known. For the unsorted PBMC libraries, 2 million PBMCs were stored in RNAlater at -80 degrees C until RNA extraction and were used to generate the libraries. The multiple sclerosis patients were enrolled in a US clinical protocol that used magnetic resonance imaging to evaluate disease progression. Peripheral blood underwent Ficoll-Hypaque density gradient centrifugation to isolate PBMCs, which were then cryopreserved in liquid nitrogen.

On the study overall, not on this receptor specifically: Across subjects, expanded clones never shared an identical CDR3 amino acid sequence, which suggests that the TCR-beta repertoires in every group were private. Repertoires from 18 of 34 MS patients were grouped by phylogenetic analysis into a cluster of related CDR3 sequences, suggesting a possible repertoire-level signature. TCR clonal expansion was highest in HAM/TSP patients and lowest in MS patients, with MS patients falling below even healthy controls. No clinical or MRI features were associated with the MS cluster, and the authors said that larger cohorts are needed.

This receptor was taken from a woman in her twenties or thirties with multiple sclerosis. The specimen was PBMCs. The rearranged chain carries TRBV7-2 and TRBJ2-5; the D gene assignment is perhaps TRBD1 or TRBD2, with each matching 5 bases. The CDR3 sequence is CASSLPWGETQYF. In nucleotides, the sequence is TGTGCCAGCAGCCTCCCCTGGGGGGAGACCCAGTACTTC.